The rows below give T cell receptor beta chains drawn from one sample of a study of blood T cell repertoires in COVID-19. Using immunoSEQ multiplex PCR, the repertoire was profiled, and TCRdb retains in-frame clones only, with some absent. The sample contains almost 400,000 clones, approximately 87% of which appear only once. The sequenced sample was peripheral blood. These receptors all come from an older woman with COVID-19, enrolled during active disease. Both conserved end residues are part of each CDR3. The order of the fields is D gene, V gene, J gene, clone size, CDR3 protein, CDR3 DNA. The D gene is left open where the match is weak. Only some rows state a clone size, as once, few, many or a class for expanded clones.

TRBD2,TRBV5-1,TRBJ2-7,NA,CASSLDLRTSGITYEQYF,TGCGCCAGCAGCCTTGACCTTAGGACTAGCGGGATTACCTACGAGCAGTACTTC
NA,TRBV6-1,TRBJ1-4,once,CASSEIVMRSNEKLFF,TGTGCCAGCAGTGAAATCGTGATGCGGTCTAATGAAAAACTGTTTTTT
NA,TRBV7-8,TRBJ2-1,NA,CASSLAQRGEQFF,TGTGCCAGCAGCTTAGCCCAGCGCGGTGAGCAGTTCTTC
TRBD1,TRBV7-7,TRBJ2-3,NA,CASSRRAGGNIDTQYF,TGTGCCAGCAGCCGCCGGGCAGGGGGTAATATAGATACGCAGTATTTT
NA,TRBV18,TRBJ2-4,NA,CASSDGQTSRNIQYF,TGTGCCAGCTCAGACGGACAGACCTCACGCAACATTCAGTACTTC
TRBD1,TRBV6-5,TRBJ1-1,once,CASSYLQGAQTEAFF,TGTGCCAGCAGTTACCTACAGGGGGCGCAGACTGAAGCTTTCTTT
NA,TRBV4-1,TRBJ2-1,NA,CASSPLGVGNEQFF,TGCGCCAGCAGCCCTTTAGGGGTTGGTAATGAGCAGTTCTTC
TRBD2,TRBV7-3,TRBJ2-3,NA,CASSLTPLAASTDTQYF,TGTGCCAGCAGCTTAACGCCCCTAGCGGCTAGCACAGATACGCAGTATTTT
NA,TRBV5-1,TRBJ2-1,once,CASSLATAGARRQFF,TGCGCCAGCAGCTTGGCCACGGCGGGGGCCAGGAGGCAGTTCTTC
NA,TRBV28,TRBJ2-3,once,CASSSRSPDTQYF,TGTGCCAGCAGTTCACGGAGCCCAGATACGCAGTATTTT
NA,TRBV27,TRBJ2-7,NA,CASSLLYDSTDRGQYF,TGTGCCAGCAGTTTACTCTACGATTCTACCGACCGGGGACAGTACTTC
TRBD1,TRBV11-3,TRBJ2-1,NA,CASSSRTGGSYNEQFF,TGTGCCAGCAGCTCTAGGACAGGGGGCTCCTACAATGAGCAGTTCTTC
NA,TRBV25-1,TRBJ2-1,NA,CASSEVGGQAHNEQFF,TGTGCCAGCAGTGAAGTCGGGGGTCAGGCCCACAATGAGCAGTTCTTC
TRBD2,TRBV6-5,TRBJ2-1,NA,CASRLAAGGYNEQFF,TGTGCCAGTCGCTTAGCGGCGGGGGGCTACAATGAGCAGTTCTTC
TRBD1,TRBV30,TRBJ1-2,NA,CAGNRGAYGYTF,TGTGCCGGAAACAGGGGAGCCTATGGCTACACCTTC
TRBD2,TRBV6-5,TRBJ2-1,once,CASSYTAGGSYNEQFF,TGTGCCAGCAGTTATACTGCGGGGGGGTCCTACAATGAGCAGTTCTTC
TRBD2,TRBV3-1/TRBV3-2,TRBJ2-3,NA,CASSQDLIAGEADTQYF,TGTGCCAGCAGCCAAGATCTGATAGCGGGGGAGGCAGATACGCAGTATTTT
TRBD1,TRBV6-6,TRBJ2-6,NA,CASSYTGVEGPAF,TGTGCCAGCAGTTACACAGGGGTAGAAGGACCGGCTTTC
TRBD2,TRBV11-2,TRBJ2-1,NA,CASSFGGRANEQFF,TGTGCCAGCAGCTTTGGGGGGAGGGCGAATGAGCAGTTCTTC
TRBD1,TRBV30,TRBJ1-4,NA,CAWAGTDTNEKLFF,TGTGCCTGGGCTGGGACAGATACTAATGAAAAACTGTTTTTT
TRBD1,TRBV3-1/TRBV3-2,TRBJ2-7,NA,CASSHPGTATYEQYF,TGTGCCAGCAGCCACCCCGGGACAGCAACTTACGAGCAGTACTTC
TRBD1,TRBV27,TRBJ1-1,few,CASSLGTGYNTEAFF,TGTGCCAGCAGTCTCGGGACAGGGTACAACACTGAAGCTTTCTTT
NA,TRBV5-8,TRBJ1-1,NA,CASSLVSEAFF,TGTGCCAGCAGCTTGGTCTCTGAAGCTTTCTTT
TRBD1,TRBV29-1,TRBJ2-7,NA,CSVLQGLSYEQYF,TGCAGCGTTCTACAGGGGCTCTCCTACGAGCAGTACTTC
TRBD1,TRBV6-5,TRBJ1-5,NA,CASIPGQGHQPQHF,TGTGCCAGCATTCCGGGACAGGGGCATCAGCCCCAGCATTTT
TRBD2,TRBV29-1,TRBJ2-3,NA,CSVRLAGGLVTQYF,TGCAGCGTTAGACTAGCGGGGGGGCTTGTTACGCAGTATTTT
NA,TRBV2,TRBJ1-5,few,CASRGSNQPQHF,TGTGCCAGCCGGGGTAGCAATCAGCCCCAGCATTTT
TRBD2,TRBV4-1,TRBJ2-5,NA,CASSQPETSGLQETQYF,TGCGCCAGCAGCCAGCCCGAGACTAGCGGTTTACAAGAGACCCAGTACTTC
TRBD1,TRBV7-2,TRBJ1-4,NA,CASSHSGTGSEKLFF,TGTGCCAGCAGTCATTCCGGGACAGGGAGTGAAAAACTGTTTTTT
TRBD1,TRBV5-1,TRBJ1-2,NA,CASSPGTGTYGYTF,TGCGCCAGCAGCCCGGGGACAGGGACCTATGGCTACACCTTC
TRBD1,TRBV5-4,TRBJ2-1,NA,CASSSRDRGLDEQFF,TGTGCCAGCAGCAGCCGGGACAGGGGGCTAGATGAGCAGTTCTTC
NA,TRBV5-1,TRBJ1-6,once,CASSRDNDSPLHF,TGCGCCAGTTCGCGGGATAATGATTCACCCCTCCACTTT
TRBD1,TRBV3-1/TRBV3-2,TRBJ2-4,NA,CASSHNTGVKNIQYF,TGTGCCAGCAGCCACAACACAGGGGTCAAAAACATTCAGTACTTC